A selection of T cell receptor beta chains follows, all from one sample in a study of cytomegalovirus exposure and HLA in healthy donors. Libraries were prepared by immunoSEQ multiplex PCR; TCRdb keeps only in-frame clonotypes and omits some of them. Here the sample spans 160,000 or so clones, 70% to 75% being singletons. Sequenced material: PBMCs. These receptors all stem from a man aged 18 to 29 in good health and CMV-seropositive. CDR3s leave out the opening cysteine and the closing phenylalanine or tryptophan.

>TRBV25-1|TRBJ1-5
ASSVGQGPEPQH
>TRBV5-4|TRBJ1-2
ASSATGESGYT
>TRBV6-5|TRBJ1-2
ASSYTGRDYGYT
>TRBV2|TRBJ2-1
ASRPRTGGAYNEQF
>TRBV7-6|TRBJ1-1
ASSLAQGITEAF
>TRBV4-1|TRBJ2-4
ASSPYYVAGGPGKNIQY
>TRBV6-1|TRBJ1-1
ASSETRGGREAF
>TRBV6-5|TRBJ1-1
ASSQTGGPTEAF
>TRBV5-1|TRBJ2-3
ASSLGFLGSSDTQY
>TRBV9|TRBJ1-1
ASSPQPGQGTEAF
>TRBV21-1|TRBJ1-2
ASPLKPIEQRENYGYT
>TRBV6-5|TRBJ2-1
ASSYKRGASNEQF
>TRBV30|TRBJ1-1
AWSVSLEAF
>TRBV7-8|TRBJ2-5
ASSLEAGGLQETQY
>TRBV2|TRBJ1-1
ASKKRQMNTEAF
>TRBV19|TRBJ1-4
ASSLRTVSNEKLF
>TRBV19|TRBJ2-5
ASSITGQETQY
>TRBV28|TRBJ1-5
ASSLLAKYSNQLQH
>TRBV2|TRBJ1-5
ASSAPEQPQH
>TRBV9|TRBJ1-1
ASSVGTGPDTEAF
>TRBV5-1|TRBJ2-1
ASSIIRDKYNEQF
>TRBV9|TRBJ1-5
ASSPGASNQPQH
>TRBV4-1|TRBJ1-1
ASSVHRGGEAF
>TRBV9|TRBJ2-1
ASSYGTVYYNEQF
>TRBV15|TRBJ1-5
ATSRGGGDQPQH
>TRBV6-5|TRBJ2-5
ASSYGTGGGETQY
>TRBV18|TRBJ2-3
ASSPNSRGHTQY
>TRBV6-5|TRBJ2-1
ASSQAGSYNEQF
>TRBV5-1|TRBJ2-5
ASSPAGGPVLETQY
>TRBV5-1|TRBJ1-1
ASSPKVRGLMNTEAF
>TRBV2|TRBJ2-6
ASRAGTGLSGANVLT
>TRBV7-2|TRBJ1-2
ASSWRQVADYGYT
>TRBV5-1|TRBJ1-4
ASSLEGVDELF
>TRBV7-9|TRBJ1-1
ASNRGSGGGDTEAF
>TRBV10-3|TRBJ2-2
ASTGTDYNGELF
>TRBV7-6|TRBJ2-1
ASSSTSGASHNEQF
>TRBV29-1|TRBJ1-3
SVDQGGIGGNTIY
>TRBV19|TRBJ2-3
ASSRTSGGSDTQY
>TRBV6-5|TRBJ2-1
ASSREDEQF
>TRBV30|TRBJ1-5
AWNTNRGPQH
>TRBV15|TRBJ2-3
ATSRDPGTDTQY
>TRBV30|TRBJ1-4
AWEVQGEEKLF
>TRBV7-9|TRBJ2-2
ASSPPGTGGNTGELF
>TRBV15|TRBJ2-5
ATGPQRETQY
>TRBV30|TRBJ1-1
AWSVGGTAYTEAF
>TRBV27|TRBJ1-5
ASRRTGGSNQPQH
>TRBV7-6|TRBJ1-1
ASSLVAGGNTEAF
>TRBV7-8|TRBJ2-1
ASSAWDSEQF
>TRBV5-1|TRBJ1-1
ASSLAVDTEAF
>TRBV10-3|TRBJ1-1
AIGQGSDTEAF
>TRBV7-6|TRBJ1-4
ASSLGTGDEKLF
>TRBV2|TRBJ1-2
ASRKETGTGDRGYT
>TRBV7-3|TRBJ2-1
ASSLGLAANNEQF
>TRBV19|TRBJ1-6
ASSPPPGSNSPLH
>TRBV28|TRBJ1-2
ASSFMGSRGNGYT
>TRBV11-3|TRBJ2-5
ASSSREREVGQETQY
>TRBV30|TRBJ2-3
AWSPHGGDTQY